This is a list of T cell receptor beta chains from one sample in a study of beta chain features in type 1 diabetes. Sequencing used immunoSEQ multiplex PCR; TCRdb keeps in-frame clones, though not all of them. There are about 700,000 clones in the sample; around 15% occur only once, and less than 0.025% lies in the top ten. The sequenced sample was naive CD4+ T cells from blood. These receptors were obtained from a young man with type 1 diabetes. Both conserved end residues are part of each CDR3. D genes are given only for firm matches. Clone size is stated in some rows and not others, as once, few, many or a class when expanded.

d_call	j_call	v_call	clone_size	cdr3_nt	cdr3_aa
-	TRBJ2-2	TRBV6-1	-	TGTGCCATCTCCGGGACACCGAACACCGGGGAGCTGTTTTTT	CAISGTPNTGELFF
TRBD1	TRBJ2-1	TRBV4-1	-	TGCGCCAGCAGCCAAGATCGACAGGGATTCGACAATGAGCAGTTCTTC	CASSQDRQGFDNEQFF
-	TRBJ1-1	TRBV27	-	TGTGCCAGCAGTTTTGTAGGGTCTCCAGAAACTGATAACGCTGAAGCTTTCTTT	CASSFVGSPETDNAEAFF
-	TRBJ2-2	TRBV6-5	-	TGTGCCAGCGGGAGGGGGCCGGCGAACACCGGGGAGCTGTTTTTT	CASGRGPANTGELFF
-	TRBJ2-2	TRBV28	-	TGTGCCAGCAGTTTCAGTGTGGGGAACACCGGGGAGCTGTTTTTT	CASSFSVGNTGELFF
-	TRBJ2-1	TRBV4-1	few	TGCGCCAGCAGCCGGGCAGGACCCGGGAATGAGCAGTTCTTC	CASSRAGPGNEQFF
-	TRBJ1-1	TRBV29-1	-	TGCAGCGTTGCCCGCGAGATGGCCCTTGAAGCTTTCTTT	CSVAREMALEAFF
TRBD2	TRBJ2-3	TRBV5-4	few	TGTGCCAGCAGCTCCTTGGGACTAGCGGCAGATACGCAGTATTTT	CASSSLGLAADTQYF
TRBD2	TRBJ2-3	TRBV5-1	few	TGCGCCAGCAGCTCAACTAGCGGGGGCCCAGATACGCAGTATTTT	CASSSTSGGPDTQYF
-	TRBJ1-2	TRBV25-1	few	TGTGCCAGCCGGCCCGCCGGCGGCTATGGCTACACCTTC	CASRPAGGYGYTF
-	TRBJ2-2	TRBV7-9	few	TGTGCCAGCAGCTTAAAGGACAGCCTGCGGTACACCGGGGAGCTGTTTTTT	CASSLKDSLRYTGELFF
TRBD1	TRBJ1-2	TRBV10-3	few	TGTGCCACGACACAGGGGGCTGTCTATGGCTACACCTTC	CATTQGAVYGYTF
TRBD1	TRBJ2-1	TRBV10-3	few	TGTGCCATCAGTGAGTCCCAGCCCGGGACAGCTTACAATGAGCAGTTCTTC	CAISESQPGTAYNEQFF
-	TRBJ2-5	TRBV25-1	-	TGTGCCAGCAGTGACCCACAGGACTTCCAAGAGACCCAGTACTTC	CASSDPQDFQETQYF
-	TRBJ1-1	TRBV27	-	TGTGCCAGCCGCCTCGGTGGCATGAACACTGAAGCTTTCTTT	CASRLGGMNTEAFF
-	TRBJ2-2	TRBV18	few	TGTGCCAGCTCACCGGGCTTGCAGGGTCTCGGGGAGCTGTTTTTT	CASSPGLQGLGELFF
-	TRBJ2-5	TRBV7-2	-	TGTGCCAGCAGCCCCAGGGGAGGAGAGACCCAGTACTTC	CASSPRGGETQYF
TRBD1	TRBJ1-5	TRBV7-2	-	TGTGCCAGCAGCCGAGAACAGGGGACTCAGCCCCAGCATTTT	CASSREQGTQPQHF
-	TRBJ1-5	TRBV19	-	TGTGCCAGTAGTATCGGCGGTGGTAGCAATCAGCCCCAGCATTTT	CASSIGGGSNQPQHF
TRBD2	TRBJ2-4	TRBV11-2	few	TGTGCCAGCACCCGGTCGGGGGGGGTGGTTCAGTACTTC	CASTRSGGVVQYF
-	TRBJ1-2	TRBV19	few	TGTGCCAGTAGTATAGATCTTGTCTATGGCTACACCTTC	CASSIDLVYGYTF
-	TRBJ2-7	TRBV28	-	TGTGCCAGCAGTTTATTAGGCAGTACCTACGAGCAGTACTTC	CASSLLGSTYEQYF
TRBD1	TRBJ2-7	TRBV27	once	TGTGCCAGCAAAGGGACAGGGAACGACGAGCAGTACTTC	CASKGTGNDEQYF
-	TRBJ1-2	TRBV19	-	TGTGCCAGTAGCCCGACCCCGGGGCCCGAAGGCTACACCTTC	CASSPTPGPEGYTF
-	TRBJ2-3	TRBV7-8	few	TGTGCCAGCAGCGGCCCCTCGGGCAGGTATAGCACAGATACGCAGTATTTT	CASSGPSGRYSTDTQYF
TRBD1	TRBJ2-5	TRBV30	few	TGTGCCTGGAGCCTAGGGACAGTCCAAGAGACCCAGTACTTC	CAWSLGTVQETQYF
-	TRBJ2-7	TRBV11-2	-	TGTGCCAGCAGCTTGGGGCCAGGGCGAATCCCCTACGAGCAGTACTTC	CASSLGPGRIPYEQYF
-	TRBJ1-2	TRBV7-2	few	TGTGCCAGCAGGTATTCGAACGGACTTAACTATGGCTACACCTTC	CASRYSNGLNYGYTF
TRBD2	TRBJ2-5	TRBV7-2	-	TGTGCCAGCAGCTTAGACGAAGGACTAGGATTTATAGGGTACTTC	CASSLDEGLGFIGYF
-	TRBJ2-7	TRBV19	few	TGTGCCAGTAAAGGCAGCCACGAGCAGTACTTC	CASKGSHEQYF
-	TRBJ1-5	TRBV4-1	few	TGCGCCAGCAGCCAAGAAGAGCAGGCGGGATATAGCAATCAGCCCCAGCATTTT	CASSQEEQAGYSNQPQHF
-	TRBJ1-4	TRBV7-9	-	TGTGCCAGCAGCAATGGGGAAAAACTGTTTTTT	CASSNGEKLFF
-	TRBJ1-6	TRBV9	-	TGTGCCAGCAGCTCCCAGGGAGGCGAGAACTCACCCCTCCACTTT	CASSSQGGENSPLHF
TRBD1	TRBJ2-2	TRBV6-5	-	TGTGCCAGCCGATTGGACAGGGTTGACACCGGGGAGCTGTTTTTT	CASRLDRVDTGELFF
-	TRBJ1-1	TRBV14	-	TGTGCCAGCAGCCAAGATGGAACAGGACCTAACACTGAAGCTTTCTTT	CASSQDGTGPNTEAFF
-	TRBJ2-6	TRBV4-1	few	TGCGCCAGCAGCCAAGATCGGACGCAACCCCCTGGGGCCAACGTCCTGACTTTC	CASSQDRTQPPGANVLTF
TRBD2	TRBJ2-3	TRBV30	-	TGTGCCTGGAGTGTCGGTAGCGGGGGGGCGGATACGCAGTATTTT	CAWSVGSGGADTQYF
-	TRBJ2-1	TRBV20-1	few	TGCAGTGCTAGCCTAAGGTCTGAGCAGTTCTTC	CSASLRSEQFF
TRBD1	TRBJ2-5	TRBV6-6	-	TGTGCCAGCAGTCGGCCGGGACAGGGGGCCCAAGAGACCCAGTACTTC	CASSRPGQGAQETQYF
-	TRBJ2-7	TRBV30	few	TGTGCCTGGAGTTTGAGGAGGTCTTGGCCAGGGGACTCCTACGAGCAGTACTTC	CAWSLRRSWPGDSYEQYF
TRBD2	TRBJ2-1	TRBV7-3	few	TGTGCCAGCAGCACAGGACTAGCGGGGGGCAATGAGCAGTTCTTC	CASSTGLAGGNEQFF
TRBD2	TRBJ2-7	TRBV2	few	TGTGCCAGCAGCGTCGGGACTAAAAACTACGAGCAGTACTTC	CASSVGTKNYEQYF
-	TRBJ2-7	TRBV25-1	few	TGTGCCAGCAGTGAATACCACGAGCAGTACTTC	CASSEYHEQYF
-	TRBJ2-7	TRBV10-3	-	TGTGCCATCAGCGGCGGGAGGGACAGGGGCACCTACGAGCAGTACTTC	CAISGGRDRGTYEQYF
-	TRBJ1-2	TRBV30	few	TGTGCCTGGGGGGTAGGGAACTATGGCTACACCTTC	CAWGVGNYGYTF
TRBD1	TRBJ2-2	TRBV28	few	TGTGCCAGCAGTTTCCTGACAGGGGGCACCGGGGAGCTGTTTTTT	CASSFLTGGTGELFF
-	TRBJ2-5	TRBV18	-	TGTGCCAGCTCACCCGAACAGCGGACCCAGTACTTC	CASSPEQRTQYF
TRBD2	TRBJ2-3	TRBV5-1	-	TGCGCCAGCAGCGGAGGGACTAGCGTATCGGCAGATACGCAGTATTTT	CASSGGTSVSADTQYF
TRBD2	TRBJ2-5	TRBV11-2	few	TGTGCCAGCAGCCCCGGACTAGCGGGGAGGGAGACCCAGTACTTC	CASSPGLAGRETQYF
-	TRBJ2-3	TRBV29-1	few	TGCAGCGTTGGAACAGGGATCACAGATACGCAGTATTTT	CSVGTGITDTQYF
TRBD1	TRBJ2-5	TRBV5-1	few	TGCGCCAGCAGGGATGGACAGGGGGCGCCGGAGACCCAGTACTTC	CASRDGQGAPETQYF
-	TRBJ2-7	TRBV2	few	TGTGCCAGCAGTGACGGGGACTCCTACGAGCAGTACTTC	CASSDGDSYEQYF
TRBD1	TRBJ2-6	TRBV7-7	few	TGTGCCAGCAGCCTCCTCACAGGGGCCTCTGGGGCCAACGTCCTGACTTTC	CASSLLTGASGANVLTF
TRBD2	TRBJ2-1	TRBV5-1	-	TGCGCCAGCAGCTCCGCAAGACTAGCGGGGCACTACAATGAGCAGTTCTTC	CASSSARLAGHYNEQFF
-	TRBJ2-7	TRBV28	-	TGTGCCAGCAGCCTGGCGGGGCCGTCCTACGAGCAGTACTTC	CASSLAGPSYEQYF